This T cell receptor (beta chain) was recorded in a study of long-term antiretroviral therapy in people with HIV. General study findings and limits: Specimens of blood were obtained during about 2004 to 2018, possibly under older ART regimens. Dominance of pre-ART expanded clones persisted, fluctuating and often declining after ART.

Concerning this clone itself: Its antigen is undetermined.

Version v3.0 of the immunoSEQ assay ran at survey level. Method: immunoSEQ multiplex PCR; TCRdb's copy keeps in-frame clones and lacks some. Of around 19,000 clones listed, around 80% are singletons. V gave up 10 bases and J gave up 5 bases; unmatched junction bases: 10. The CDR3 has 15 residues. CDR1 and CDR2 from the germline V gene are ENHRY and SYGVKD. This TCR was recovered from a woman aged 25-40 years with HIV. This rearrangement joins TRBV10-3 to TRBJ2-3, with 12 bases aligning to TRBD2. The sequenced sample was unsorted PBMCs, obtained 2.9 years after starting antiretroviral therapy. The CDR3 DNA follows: TGTGCCACTAACCCTAGCGGGGGGGTGGGAGATACGCAGTATTTT. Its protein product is CATNPSGGVGDTQYF.